This T cell receptor (beta chain) emerged from a study of T-cell memory formation after mild COVID-19. TCRdb used MiXCR to reprocess the 5' RACE reads, holding one entry per CDR3 protein. The sample carries more than 250,000 distinct CDR3 sequences, roughly 16% recorded once. CDR3 size: 14 residues. Trimming took 3 bases from V and 4 from J, leaving 16 bases between them. Germline values: CDR1 DFQATT, CDR2 SNEGSKA (reference sequence). Specimen: PBMCs or a T cell subset sorted from them (not recorded which). The receptor was derived from a man younger than 30 who had mild COVID-19 (a few samples of this study predate the infection). Cell type and time point are not known. This chain links TRBV20-1 with TRBJ2-7; D is unresolved. CDR3 nucleotide sequence: TGCAGTGCTAGTGACTTGGCAGGTTCTTACGAGCAGTACTTC. Translation gives CSASDLAGSYEQYF.